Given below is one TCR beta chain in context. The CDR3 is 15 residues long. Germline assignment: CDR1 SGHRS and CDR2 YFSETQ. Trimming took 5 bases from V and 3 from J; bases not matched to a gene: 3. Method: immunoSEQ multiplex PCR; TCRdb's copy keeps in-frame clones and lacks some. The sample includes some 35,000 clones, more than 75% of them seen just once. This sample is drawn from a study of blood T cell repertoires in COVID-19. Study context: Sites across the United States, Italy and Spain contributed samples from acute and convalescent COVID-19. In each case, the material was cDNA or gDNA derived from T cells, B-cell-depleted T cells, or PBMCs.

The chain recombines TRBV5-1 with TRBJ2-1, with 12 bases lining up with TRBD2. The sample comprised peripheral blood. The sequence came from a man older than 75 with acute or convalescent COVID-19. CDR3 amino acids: CASRLTSGGYNEQFF. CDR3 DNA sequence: TGCGCCAGCAGGTTGACTAGCGGGGGCTACAATGAGCAGTTCTTC.